One and the same sample provided the 30 T cell receptor beta chains below, sequenced in a study of blood T cell repertoires in COVID-19 (dated by TCRdb to the early 2020s). The receptor library was made with the immunoSEQ multiplex PCR assay. In TCRdb, the immuneACCESS table is reduced to in-frame sequences with V and J assigned. These tables do not hold every clone; where another copy was compared, an unresolved V gene accounts for under half, and the others remain unexplained. In all, the sample holds 250,000 to 300,000 clones, and around nine tenths of those were seen once. The ten largest make up about 12% of the sample. Specimen: peripheral blood. The origin of the receptors is a woman aged 65 to 85 with COVID-19, enrolled during active disease.

This clone was seen once. The CDR3 here is CASSRISGFGSRLYGYTF. In nucleotides, the CDR3 is TGTGCCAGCAGTCGTATAAGCGGTTTCGGCAGCCGACTCTATGGCTACACCTTC. The V and J genes are TRBV27 and TRBJ1-2, with D unclear. The germline V and J ends were trimmed by 5 bases and 4 bases, with 26 bases remaining between them. This CDR3 has 18 residues. Germline V gene data show CDR1 as MNHEY and CDR2 as SMNVEV (reference sequence).

The genes are TRBV19 and TRBJ1-2; 7 positions agree with TRBD1. Germline CDR1 LNHDA, CDR2 SQIVND (reference sequence). V lost 3 bases and J lost 3; bases outside the gene matches: 7. The CDR3 is 15 residues long. DNA of the CDR3: TGTGCCAGTAGTATTCTAACAGGGGCCCACTATGGCTACACCTTC. This translates into CASSILTGAHYGYTF.

Of note for this clone: Germline is not matched at one junction end, which may reflect a read error. V and J are TRBV7-6 and TRBJ1-1; D unclear. Germline lookup yields CDR1 SGHVS and CDR2 FNYEAQ. This CDR3 contains 15 residues. In nucleotides, the CDR3 is TGTGCCAGCATACAAGGCAGGCCCGAGAACTCTGAAGCTTTCTTT. Its translation: CASIQGRPENSEAFF. The full variable domain, completed using reference TRBV7-6 and TRBJ1-1, is GAGVSQSPRYKVTKRGQDVALRCDPISGHVSLYWYRQALGQGPEFLTYFNYEAQQDKSGLPNDRFSAERPEGSISTLTIQRTEQRDSAMYRCASIQGRPENSEAFFGQGTRLTVV.

This clone was counted only a few times. The chain couples TRBV9 to TRBJ2-2, with 8 positions matching TRBD2. J gave up 6 bases and V 1 base, and 8 bases lay outside the gene matches. The length of the CDR3 is 16 residues. Germline CDR1 reads SGDLS; CDR2 reads YYNGEE. CDR3 nucleotides: TGTGCCAGCAGCGTACAGCGGGGTAGCGGGGCCGGGGAGCTGTTTTTT. This gives the protein CASSVQRGSGAGELFF. The full variable domain, its missing parts supplied by reference TRBV9 and TRBJ2-2, is DSGVTQTPKHLITATGQRVTLRCSPRSGDLSVYWYQQSLDQGLQFLIQYYNGEERAKGNILERFSAQQFPDLHSELNLSSLELGDSALYFCASSVQRGSGAGELFFGEGSRLTVL.

This chain connects TRBV9 to TRBJ2-5, with D unresolved. Germline CDR1 and CDR2: SGDLS and YYNGEE. V lost 4 bases and J 0 bases, leaving 10 bases between the germline ends. CDR3 size: 14 residues. The CDR3 DNA reads TGTGCCAGCAGCACTCAGACAAACCAAGAGACCCAGTACTTC. This codes for CASSTQTNQETQYF.

This chain connects TRBV27 to TRBJ1-2, with TRBD1 matching over 7 bases. V dropped 3 bases and J dropped 4; count of bases not matched to a gene: 5. Germline CDR1 reads MNHEY; CDR2 reads SMNVEV (reference sequence). The CDR3 is made up of 14 amino acids. Written as DNA, the CDR3 is TGTGCCAGCAGTTTCTACCGGGACAGCTATGGCTACACCTTC. It codes for CASSFYRDSYGYTF.

The chain uses TRBV4-1 and TRBJ2-3, with D uncertain. CDR3 length: 12 amino acids. Per germline, CDR1 MGHRA and CDR2 YSYEKL. The V gene lost 3 bases and the J gene lost 6 bases, with 7 bases spanning the gap. CDR3 DNA: TGCGCCAGCAGCCATTTAATGGATACGCAGTATTTT. This codes for CASSHLMDTQYF.

The V and J genes are TRBV7-3 and TRBJ2-1, with D maybe TRBD2 (5 bases). Germline CDR1 is SGHTA and CDR2 is FQGTGA. There are 14 residues in the CDR3. Deletions cut 2 bases from V and 5 bases from J, with 10 bases between. DNA of the CDR3: TGTGCCAGCAGCTTAGCACTAGGTAACAATGAGCAGTTCTTC. Protein product: CASSLALGNNEQFF.

This rearrangement joins TRBV28 to TRBJ1-2; D may be TRBD1 (6 bases). The CDR3 sequence is 14 residues long. Germline V gene sequence: CDR1 MDHEN, CDR2 SYDVKM. V was shortened by 7 bases and J by 4 bases, with 16 bases between the two germline ends. The CDR3 DNA is TGTGCCAGCACCCCCTTAACAGGGACCTATGGCTACACCTTC. Its protein is CASTPLTGTYGYTF.

The chain is built from TRBV6-5 and TRBJ1-3; possible D gene TRBD1, 5 bases. V lost 4 bases and J 4 bases, leaving 14 bases between the germline ends. Germline assignment: CDR1 MNHEY and CDR2 SVGAGI. The CDR3 has 15 amino acids. DNA for the CDR3: TGTGCCAGCAGTTCACTCAGGGTCCCAGGAAACACCATATATTTT. It yields the protein CASSSLRVPGNTIYF.

The chain uses TRBV21-1 and TRBJ1-5. TRBV21-1 is a listed pseudogene. This CDR3 has 17 amino acids. This CDR3 is CASSKVSSGGSNQPQHF. DNA of the CDR3: TGTGCCAGCAGCAAAGTTTCTAGTGGAGGCAGCAATCAGCCCCAGCATTTT.

The V call is TRBV19, the J call TRBJ1-4, with 7 bases fitting TRBD1. Germline-derived CDR1 and CDR2 are LNHDA and SQIVND (reference sequence). The CDR3 runs 16 residues. V shed 6 bases and J 7 bases; nucleotides not matched to a gene: 14. Written as DNA, the CDR3 is TGTGCCAGTAGAGCCCAGCCGACAGGGCAGCGTGAAAAACTGTTTTTT. Its translation is CASRAQPTGQREKLFF. The full variable domain, its missing parts supplied by reference TRBV19 and TRBJ1-4, is DGGITQSPKYLFRKEGQNVTLSCEQNLNHDAMYWYRQDPGQGLRLIYYSQIVNDFQKGDIAEGYSVSREKKESFPLTVTSAQKNPTAFYLCASRAQPTGQREKLFFGSGTQLSVL.

V and J are TRBV5-8 and TRBJ2-7; perhaps TRBD1 as D (5 bases). The germline V gene has CDR1 SGHTS and CDR2 YDEGEE. With 0 bases removed from V and 9 bases from J, the gap between germline ends came to 7 bases. CDR3 size: 11 residues. The CDR3 protein is CASSLGRVQYF. CDR3 nucleotides: TGTGCCAGCAGCTTGGGCAGGGTGCAGTACTTC. Together with reference TRBV5-8 and TRBJ2-7, the CDR3 gives the full variable domain: EAGVTQSPTHLIKTRGQQATLRCSPISGHTSVYWYQQALGLGLQFLLWYDEGEERNRGNFPPRFSGRQFPNYSSELNVNALELEDSALYLCASSLGRVQYFGPGTRLTVT.

CDR3 DNA sequence: TGTGCCAGCAGCCCCCGGTCGACAGCTCAAGAGACCCAGTACTTC. Protein sequence: CASSPRSTAQETQYF. The chain is built from TRBV9 and TRBJ2-5; D possibly corresponds to TRBD1 (5 bases). Per the germline V gene, CDR1 is SGDLS and CDR2 is YYNGEE. The CDR3 spans 15 residues. Trimming removed 4 bases at V and 2 bases at J, with 15 bases between.

This clone occurred once. The V and J genes are TRBV6-5 and TRBJ2-1; the match to TRBD2 covers 11 bases. The CDR3 is made up of 15 amino acids. CDR1 and CDR2 (germline): MNHEY, SVGAGI. J gave up 10 bases and V 4 bases, and 9 bases lay outside the gene matches. CDR3 protein: CASSSLHTSGGEQFF. The DNA for the CDR3 is TGTGCCAGCAGTTCCCTTCACACTAGCGGGGGCGAGCAGTTCTTC.

The chain uses TRBV2 and TRBJ2-7; no definite D call. Looked up from germline, CDR1 is SNHLY and CDR2 is FYNNEI. The CDR3 loop spans 11 amino acids. Trimming removed 2 bases at V and 5 bases at J, with 4 bases between. Here the CDR3 DNA reads TGTGCCAGCAGTGAAACGGACGAGCAGTACTTC. This codes for CASSETDEQYF.

The chain has TRBV19 and TRBJ2-1, with 8 nucleotides matching TRBD1. The CDR3 has 15 amino acids. Trimming removed 4 bases from V and 5 bases from J; junction bases left unmatched: 7. CDR1 and CDR2 from the germline V gene are LNHDA and SQIVND (reference sequence). The CDR3 loop reads CASSSGQGRDNEQFF. CDR3 in DNA: TGTGCCAGTAGTAGTGGACAGGGTAGGGACAATGAGCAGTTCTTC.

This sequence joins TRBV9 and TRBJ2-1, with 7 bases that match TRBD2. Germline V gives CDR1 SGDLS, CDR2 YYNGEE. V was pared by 5 bases and J by 7 bases, with 15 bases of the junction left unmatched. The CDR3 extends over 16 amino acids. As DNA, the CDR3 is TGTGCCAGCAGTTCCTCTGGGCGGGGGACCGGGAATGAGCAGTTCTTC. Translated: CASSSSGRGTGNEQFF.

The CDR3 DNA follows: TGTGCCAGCAGTGATCCAGTGTATAGCAATCAGCCCCAGCATTTT. Translating gives CASSDPVYSNQPQHF. V and J are TRBV6-1 and TRBJ1-5; D ambiguous. Looked up from germline, CDR1 is MNHNS and CDR2 is SASEGT. The V end was cut by 3 bases, the J end by 0 bases, with 9 bases between. The length of the CDR3 is 15 residues.

The chain has TRBV15 and TRBJ2-1; TRBD2 agrees at 7 bases. The V and J ends lost 7 bases and 1 base, in that order; junction bases with no gene match: 7. Germline V gene sequence: CDR1 LNHNV, CDR2 YYDKDF (reference sequence). This CDR3 is built from 15 residues. The CDR3: CATTTASGSYNEQFF. Written as DNA, the CDR3 is TGTGCCACCACAACGGCTAGCGGATCCTACAATGAGCAGTTCTTC.

This clone was seen more than once but under ten times. V usage is TRBV3-1 (or the pseudogene TRBV3-2) and J usage is TRBJ1-5; TRBD1 matches at 7 bases. Germline CDR1 and CDR2: LGHDT and YNNKEL (reference sequence). V lost 0 bases and J lost 1; bases outside the gene matches: 12. The CDR3 sequence is 19 residues long. The CDR3 sequence is CASSQEKGARFWSNQPQHF. The CDR3 coding sequence is TGTGCCAGCAGCCAAGAGAAGGGGGCGAGGTTTTGGAGCAATCAGCCCCAGCATTTT.

J is TRBJ2-7 and V is TRBV5-5; possible D gene TRBD1, 6 bases. Germline CDR1 reads SGHKS; CDR2 reads YYEKEE (reference sequence). There are 13 residues in the CDR3. The germline V and J ends were trimmed by 5 bases and 4 bases, with 13 bases remaining between them. This CDR3 is CASSFVGQYEQYF. CDR3 DNA: TGTGCCAGCAGTTTCGTCGGACAGTACGAGCAGTACTTC.

The genes are TRBV7-8 and TRBJ1-5, with a possible D match to TRBD1 (6 bases). The CDR3 length is 15 residues. Per the germline V gene, CDR1 is SGHVS and CDR2 is FQNEAQ. Trimming pared 6 bases from V and 4 bases from J, leaving 16 bases between. The CDR3 DNA sequence: TGTGCCAGCAGTCCCTCGACAGGAGTAAATCAGCCCCAGCATTTT. Translation gives CASSPSTGVNQPQHF.

This sequence joins TRBV6-5 and TRBJ1-1; maybe TRBD1 (5 bases). The CDR3 contains 15 residues. Germline values: CDR1 MNHEY, CDR2 SVGAGI. With 4 bases removed from V and 5 bases from J, the gap between germline ends came to 17 bases. The CDR3 bases are TGTGCCAGCAGTTTACTGGGTGGGGCGGGGACTGAAGCTTTCTTT. It is translated as CASSLLGGAGTEAFF.

The V gene is TRBV12-5, the J gene TRBJ1-1, with D unclear. Germline V gene sequence: CDR1 LGHNT, CDR2 FRNRAP. Trimming took 3 bases from V and 2 from J, leaving 4 bases between them. The CDR3 contains 12 residues. CDR3 amino acids: CASGFINTEAFF. CDR3 sequence (DNA): TGTGCTAGTGGTTTCATCAACACTGAAGCTTTCTTT.

The chain links TRBV6-2 or TRBV6-3 to TRBJ1-6; no clear D gene. The V gene's germline CDR1 is MNHEY and CDR2 SVGEGT. With 0 bases removed from V and 9 bases from J, the gap between germline ends came to 12 bases. The CDR3 is made up of 15 amino acids. CDR3 loop: CASSYSTGGASPLHF. CDR3 in DNA: TGTGCCAGCAGTTACTCGACGGGAGGAGCTTCACCCCTCCACTTT.

CDR3: CASSENRGSTGELFF. In DNA form, the CDR3 reads TGTGCCAGCAGTGAGAACAGGGGGAGCACCGGGGAGCTGTTTTTT. The V call is TRBV2, the J call TRBJ2-2; TRBD1 matches at 8 bases. CDR1 SNHLY and CDR2 FYNNEI come from the germline V gene. This CDR3 region has 15 residues. J gave up 4 bases and V 3 bases, and 4 bases lay outside the gene matches. Filled out from reference TRBV2 and TRBJ2-2, the complete variable domain reads EPEVTQTPSHQVTQMGQEVILRCVPISNHLYFYWYRQILGQKVEFLVSFYNNEISEKSEIFDDQFSVERPDGSNFTLKIRSTKLEDSAMYFCASSENRGSTGELFFGEGSRLTVL.

This clone was counted a few times. The V and J genes are TRBV18 and TRBJ1-2; D not certain. This CDR3 has 13 residues. V lost 4 bases and J lost 4, with 10 bases in between. Germline V gene lookup returns CDR1 KGHSH and CDR2 LQKENI. The CDR3 reads CASSLVPVYGYTF. CDR3 bases: TGTGCCAGCTCACTAGTTCCGGTCTATGGCTACACCTTC.

This chain links TRBV7-6 with TRBJ2-1; D is perhaps TRBD2 (6 bases). V shed 4 bases and J shed 5 bases, with 12 bases lying between them. The length of the CDR3 is 14 residues. The germline V gene encodes CDR1 SGHVS and CDR2 FNYEAQ. The CDR3 spells CASSSSAGNNEQFF. Written as DNA, the CDR3 is TGTGCCAGCAGCTCGTCGGCGGGGAACAATGAGCAGTTCTTC.

The rearrangement uses TRBV3-1 (or the pseudogene TRBV3-2) and TRBJ1-2, with a weak D call TRBD1 (6 bases). The germline CDR1 and CDR2 sequences are LGHDT and YNNKEL (reference sequence). CDR3 length: 12 amino acids. The germline V and J ends were trimmed by 1 base and 8 bases, with 8 bases remaining between them. The CDR3 is CASSQVTGGYTF. CDR3 nucleotides: TGTGCCAGCAGCCAAGTTACAGGGGGCTACACCTTC.